This record looks at one TCR beta chain sequence and its context. Its antigen is unknown. The assay looked at roughly 9.4 x 10^4 TCR templates in each sample. The protocol was immunoSEQ multiplex PCR, while the TCRdb copy is restricted to in-frame clones and leaves out a portion. Here the sample spans 10,000 or so clones, around 45% being singletons. For more than 5 days at 37°C, the mixed lymphocyte reaction cells were kept in coculture. This sample was taken from a study of siplizumab effects on memory and regulatory T cells. Study-wide points: The average Treg-derived proportion among mappable alloreactive CD4+ clones was 65% to 80% with siplizumab versus about 27% in controls. Naive or memory phenotype assignment was not possible for roughly 75-95% of proliferating CD4+ or CD8+ clones. Siplizumab caused a significant drop in alloreactive sequences traceable to unstimulated CD4+ memory cells.

The length of the CDR3 is 13 residues. Trimming shortened V by 2 bases and J by 3 bases, and 8 bases separated the two germline ends. The germline gives CDR1 MNHEY, CDR2 SMNVEV (reference sequence). This chain uses TRBV27 with TRBJ2-7; D is ambiguous. This receptor was identified in a human donor in good health; the cells came from an allogeneic mixed lymphocyte reaction. Some clones in this sample may be carry-over from other donors' samples. The sequenced sample was CFSE-low (dividing) CD8+ T cells sorted from an allogeneic mixed lymphocyte reaction. The CDR3 loop is CASSLDWYYEQYF. The CDR3 coding sequence is TGTGCCAGCAGTTTAGACTGGTACTACGAGCAGTACTTC.